This T cell receptor beta chain derives from a study of identical twins. A few counts support this clonotype. Each CDR3 protein gets one entry after TCRdb re-called the 5' RACE reads with MiXCR. In the table there are under 800,000 distinct CDR3 sequences, 21% of which are singletons. The data were also submitted as part of a second study, on T cells expressing NK-cell markers.

The origin of this receptor is a woman aged 18 to 35 in good health. Sequences were obtained from PBMCs.

CDR3 sequence reads: CASSFGQGRSETQYF. The CDR3 bases are TGCGCCAGCAGCTTTGGACAGGGGCGGTCAGAGACCCAGTACTTC. This chain uses TRBV5-1 with TRBJ2-5, with TRBD1 matching over 9 bases. Germline V gene sequence: CDR1 SGHRS, CDR2 YFSETQ. V lost 2 bases to trimming and J lost 4 bases; unmatched junction nucleotides: 6. CDR3 size: 15 residues.